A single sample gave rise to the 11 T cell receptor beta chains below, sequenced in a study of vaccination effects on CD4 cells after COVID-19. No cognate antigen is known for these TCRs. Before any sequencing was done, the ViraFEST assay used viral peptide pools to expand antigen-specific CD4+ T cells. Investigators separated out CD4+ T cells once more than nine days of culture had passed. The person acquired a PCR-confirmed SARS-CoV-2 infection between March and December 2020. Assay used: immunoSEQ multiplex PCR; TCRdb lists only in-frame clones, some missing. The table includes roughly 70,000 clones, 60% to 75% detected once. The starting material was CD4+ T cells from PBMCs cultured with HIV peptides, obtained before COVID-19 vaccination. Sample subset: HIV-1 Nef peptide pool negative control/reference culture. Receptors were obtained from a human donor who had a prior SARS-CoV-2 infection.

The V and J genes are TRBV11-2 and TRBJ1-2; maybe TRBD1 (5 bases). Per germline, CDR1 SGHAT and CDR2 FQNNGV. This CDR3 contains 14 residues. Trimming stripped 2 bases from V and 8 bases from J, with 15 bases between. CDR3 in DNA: TGTGCCAGCAGCTTACAGGGTGGAGCGGGGGGCTACACCTTC. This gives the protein CASSLQGGAGGYTF.

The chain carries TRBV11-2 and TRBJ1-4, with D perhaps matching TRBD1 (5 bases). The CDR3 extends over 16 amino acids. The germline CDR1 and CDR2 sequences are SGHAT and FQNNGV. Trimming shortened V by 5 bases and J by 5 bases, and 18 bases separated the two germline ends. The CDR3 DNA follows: TGTGCCAGCAGCGGGGTTAACAGGCCAAAAAATGAAAAACTGTTTTTT. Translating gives CASSGVNRPKNEKLFF.

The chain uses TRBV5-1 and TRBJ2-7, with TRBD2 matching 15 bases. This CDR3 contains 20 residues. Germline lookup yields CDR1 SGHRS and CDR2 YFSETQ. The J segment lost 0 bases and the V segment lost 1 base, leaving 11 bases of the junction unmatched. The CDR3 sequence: CASSLWTSGGASGTSYEQYF. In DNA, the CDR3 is TGCGCCAGCAGCTTGTGGACTAGCGGGGGGGCTTCGGGGACCTCCTACGAGCAGTACTTC.

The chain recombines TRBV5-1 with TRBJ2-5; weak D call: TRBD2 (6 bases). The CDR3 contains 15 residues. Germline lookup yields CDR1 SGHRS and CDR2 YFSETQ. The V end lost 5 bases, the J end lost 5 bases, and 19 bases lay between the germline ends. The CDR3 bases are TGCGCCAGCAGGCGGGGACCGGAGGGTCACGAGACCCAGTACTTC. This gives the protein CASRRGPEGHETQYF. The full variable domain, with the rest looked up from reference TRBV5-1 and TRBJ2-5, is KAGVTQTPRYLIKTRGQQVTLSCSPISGHRSVSWYQQTPGQGLQFLFEYFSETQRNKGNFPGRFSGRQFSNSRSEMNVSTLELGDSALYLCASRRGPEGHETQYFGPGTRLLVL.

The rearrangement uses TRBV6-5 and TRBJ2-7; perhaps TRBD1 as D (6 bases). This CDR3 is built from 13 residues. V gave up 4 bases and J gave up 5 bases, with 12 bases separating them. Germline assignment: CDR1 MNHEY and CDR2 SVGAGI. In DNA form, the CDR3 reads TGTGCCAGCAGTTTCAAACAGGGTGACGAGCAGTACTTC. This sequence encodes CASSFKQGDEQYF.

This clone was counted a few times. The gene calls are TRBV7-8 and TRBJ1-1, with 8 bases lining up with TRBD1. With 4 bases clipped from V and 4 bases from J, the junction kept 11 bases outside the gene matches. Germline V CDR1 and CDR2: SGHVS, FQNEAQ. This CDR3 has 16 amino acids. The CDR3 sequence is CASSSIYRGGFTEAFF. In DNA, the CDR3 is TGTGCCAGCAGCTCCATTTACAGGGGGGGGTTCACTGAAGCTTTCTTT.

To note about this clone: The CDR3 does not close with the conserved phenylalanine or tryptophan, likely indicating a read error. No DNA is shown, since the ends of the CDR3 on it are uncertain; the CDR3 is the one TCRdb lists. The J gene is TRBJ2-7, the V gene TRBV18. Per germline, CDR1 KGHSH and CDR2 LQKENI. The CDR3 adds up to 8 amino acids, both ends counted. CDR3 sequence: CASSPPQG.

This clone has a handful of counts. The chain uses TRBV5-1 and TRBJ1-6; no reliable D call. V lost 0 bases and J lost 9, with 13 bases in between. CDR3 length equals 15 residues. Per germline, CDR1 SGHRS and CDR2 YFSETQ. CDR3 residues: CASSLESTWGSPLHF. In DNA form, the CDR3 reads TGCGCCAGCAGCTTGGAGTCGACATGGGGTTCACCCCTCCACTTT.

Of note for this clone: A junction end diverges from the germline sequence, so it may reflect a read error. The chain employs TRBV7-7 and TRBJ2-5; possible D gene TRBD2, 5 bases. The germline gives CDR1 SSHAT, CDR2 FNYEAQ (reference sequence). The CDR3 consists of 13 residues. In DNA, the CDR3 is TGTGCTAGCAGCTCGCGGGTTGGAGAGACCCAGTACTTC. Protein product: CASSSRVGETQYF.

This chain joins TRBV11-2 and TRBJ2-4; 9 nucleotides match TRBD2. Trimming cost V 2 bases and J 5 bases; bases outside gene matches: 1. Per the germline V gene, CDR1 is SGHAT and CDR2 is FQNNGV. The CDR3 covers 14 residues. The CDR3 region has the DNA TGTGCCAGCAGCTTAATAGCGGGGGAAAACATTCAGTACTTC. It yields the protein CASSLIAGENIQYF.

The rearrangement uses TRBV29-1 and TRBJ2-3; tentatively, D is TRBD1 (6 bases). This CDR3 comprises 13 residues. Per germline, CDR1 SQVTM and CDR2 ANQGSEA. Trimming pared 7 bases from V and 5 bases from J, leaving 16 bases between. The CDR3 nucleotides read TGCAGCGCGATTAGCCCAGGGGTAGATACGCAGTATTTT. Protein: CSAISPGVDTQYF.